The next 26 T cell receptor beta chains were all read from a single sample in a study of blood T cell repertoires in COVID-19. This table comes from immunoSEQ multiplex PCR, and its TCRdb copy is limited to in-frame clones, with some not included. Counted here are about 400,000 clones, over 75% occurring once; the ten biggest clones make up 3%. What was sequenced was PBMCs or T cells enriched from blood (not recorded which). Receptors were obtained from a woman in her twenties or thirties who had recovered from COVID-19.

This clone was picked up a small number of times. V usage is TRBV6-5 and J usage is TRBJ1-2, with TRBD1 as a possible D gene (5 bases). Germline V gene lookup returns CDR1 MNHEY and CDR2 SVGAGI. The ends were cut back, 6 bases at V and 5 bases at J, with 10 bases in the middle. CDR3 size: 12 residues. In DNA form, the CDR3 reads TGTGCCAGCAGCGACAGTGCTTATGGCTACACCTTC. It specifies CASSDSAYGYTF.

This clone was observed once. The V gene is TRBV20-1, the J gene TRBJ2-7, with 10 positions matching TRBD2. Germline CDR1 is DFQATT and CDR2 is SNEGSKA (reference sequence). The CDR3 runs to 14 residues. The V segment lost 3 bases and the J segment 2 bases; nucleotides outside the gene matches: 4. The CDR3 nucleotides read TGCAGTGCTAGTAGAACTAGCGGGACCTACGAGCAGTACTTC. It encodes CSASRTSGTYEQYF.

The chain is built from TRBV30 and TRBJ2-1; 12 bases map to TRBD2. The V and J ends lost 4 bases and 6 bases, in that order; junction bases with no gene match: 1. The CDR3 contains 13 residues. Germline V CDR1 and CDR2: GTSNPN, SVGIG (reference sequence). CDR3 coding DNA: TGTGCCTGGACTAGCGGGGGGGCCAATGAGCAGTTCTTC. Translating it yields CAWTSGGANEQFF.

The V and J genes are TRBV6-5 and TRBJ2-1, with a possible D match to TRBD2 (6 bases). This CDR3 region has 14 residues. With 2 bases removed from V and 3 bases from J, the gap between germline ends came to 8 bases. CDR1 is MNHEY and CDR2 is SVGAGI in the germline V gene. For the CDR3, the DNA is TGTGCCAGCAGTTACGGGGAGGACTACAATGAGCAGTTCTTC. Translating it yields CASSYGEDYNEQFF.

The chain recombines TRBV12-3 or TRBV12-4 with TRBJ2-7; D not resolved. The CDR3 is 13 residues long. V lost 5 bases, J lost 5 bases, and 13 bases lay in between. For the CDR3, the DNA is TGTGCCAGCAGTACTGTCCTTAACCACGAGCAGTACTTC. Its protein is CASSTVLNHEQYF.

The chain links TRBV4-1 to TRBJ2-3; 16 bases line up with TRBD2. CDR1 and CDR2 (germline): MGHRA, YSYEKL. The J segment lost 7 bases and the V segment lost 0 bases, leaving 4 bases of the junction unmatched. CDR3 length equals 17 residues. DNA for the CDR3: TGCGCCAGCAGCCAAGAGGGACTAGCGGGAGGGTCGAATACGCAGTATTTT. As protein: CASSQEGLAGGSNTQYF.

The V call is TRBV7-3, the J call TRBJ2-7; TRBD2 agrees at 7 bases. The V and J ends lost 6 bases and 6 bases, in that order; junction bases with no gene match: 14. Germline CDR1 SGHTA, CDR2 FQGTGA. CDR3 length equals 15 residues. The CDR3 is CASSKAGVSGSEQYF. In DNA, the CDR3 is TGTGCCAGCAGTAAGGCGGGGGTGTCAGGAAGCGAGCAGTACTTC.

The chain links TRBV21-1 to TRBJ2-7; the D call of TRBD1 is as the table states it, not checked on the DNA. TRBV21-1 is labeled a pseudogene. The CDR3 is made up of 13 amino acids. This chain's CDR3 is CASTKGQPYEQYF. As DNA, the CDR3 is TGTGCCAGCACGAAGGGGCAACCCTACGAGCAGTACTTC.

The chain joins TRBV28 to TRBJ2-7; TRBD2 matches 8 bases. In germline, CDR1 is MDHEN, CDR2 SYDVKM. CDR3 length equals 15 residues. V gave up 3 bases and J gave up 0 bases; unmatched junction bases: 4. CDR3 amino acids: CASSFSREDSYEQYF. In DNA form, the CDR3 reads TGTGCCAGCAGTTTCTCGCGGGAGGACTCCTACGAGCAGTACTTC.

V usage is TRBV14 and J usage is TRBJ1-1; 7 bases align to TRBD1. CDR3 size: 18 residues. The V and J ends lost 3 bases and 2 bases, in that order; junction bases with no gene match: 15. Germline CDR1 is SGHDN and CDR2 is FVKESK. CDR3 protein: CASSQPPPKDRLNTEAFF. CDR3 nucleotides: TGTGCCAGCAGCCAGCCACCGCCGAAGGACAGGCTTAACACTGAAGCTTTCTTT.

This clone was seen just once. The J gene is TRBJ1-2, the V gene TRBV27; weak D call: TRBD1 (5 bases). V was trimmed by 5 bases and J by 8 bases, leaving 18 bases between them. From germline, CDR1 is MNHEY and CDR2 SMNVEV (reference sequence). The CDR3 contains 14 residues. CDR3 DNA: TGTGCCAGCAGTCTAAATCCCAGGGCGCGGGGCTACACCTTC. This sequence encodes CASSLNPRARGYTF.

This rearrangement joins TRBV30 to TRBJ2-3; TRBD2 agrees at 12 bases. V shed 6 bases and J 3 bases; nucleotides not matched to a gene: 10. The CDR3 runs to 16 residues. Germline loops: CDR1 GTSNPN, CDR2 SVGIG (reference sequence). CDR3 sequence: CACRGASGGATDTQYF. DNA for the CDR3: TGTGCCTGCCGGGGAGCTAGCGGGGGGGCAACAGATACGCAGTATTTT. The whole variable domain, filled in from reference TRBV30 and TRBJ2-3, reads SQTIHQWPATLVQPVGSPLSLECTVEGTSNPNLYWYRQAAGRGLQLLFYSVGIGQISSEVPQNLSASRPQDRQFILSSKKLLLSDSGFYLCACRGASGGATDTQYFGPGTRLTVL.

The chain carries TRBV4-1 and TRBJ2-7; TRBD2 matches 12 bases. The CDR3 covers 15 residues. V shed 1 base, J shed 3 bases, and the junction held 1 base outside the gene matches. Germline V gives CDR1 MGHRA, CDR2 YSYEKL. In DNA, the CDR3 is TGCGCCAGCAGCCAAGGGACTAGCGGGAACTACGAGCAGTACTTC. Translation gives CASSQGTSGNYEQYF.

The J gene is TRBJ2-1, the V gene TRBV5-6; the match to TRBD2 covers 12 bases. Germline CDR1 is SGHDT and CDR2 is YYEEEE. J gave up 0 bases and V 4 bases, and 11 bases lay outside the gene matches. The CDR3 sequence is 19 residues long. CDR3 DNA sequence: TGTGCCAGCAGCCCGGGGGGACTAGCGGGTTCTAGCTCCTACAATGAGCAGTTCTTC. The encoded protein is CASSPGGLAGSSSYNEQFF.

The chain couples TRBV6-5 to TRBJ1-4; the D gene is possibly TRBD1 (5 bases). Germline V gene sequence: CDR1 MNHEY, CDR2 SVGAGI. CDR3 length: 16 amino acids. V was pared by 2 bases and J by 0 bases, with 10 bases between. CDR3 DNA: TGTGCCAGCAGTTACACTTCAGGGTCAACTAATGAAAAACTGTTTTTT. As protein: CASSYTSGSTNEKLFF.

This rearrangement joins TRBV12-5 to TRBJ2-7, with 8 positions matching TRBD1. The CDR3 runs 16 residues. Germline V gene sequence: CDR1 LGHNT, CDR2 FRNRAP. V shed 6 bases, J shed 5 bases, and the junction held 15 bases outside the gene matches. The CDR3 nucleotides are TGTGCTAGTGGCAACCATCCGGGACAGGTGACCAACGAGCAGTACTTC. It yields the protein CASGNHPGQVTNEQYF.

This clone has more than one count but fewer than ten. The chain combines TRBV3-1 (or the pseudogene TRBV3-2) with TRBJ2-1; 14 nucleotides line up with TRBD2. In germline, CDR1 is LGHDT, CDR2 YNNKEL (reference sequence). CDR3 length: 16 amino acids. Germline trimming cut 2 bases from V and 9 bases from J; bases unmatched to any gene: 6. CDR3 region: CASSQQGTSGGTEQFF. The CDR3, as DNA: TGTGCCAGCAGCCAACAAGGGACTAGCGGGGGTACTGAGCAGTTCTTC.

The chain combines TRBV4-1 with TRBJ2-7, with D perhaps matching TRBD1 (6 bases). The V gene's germline CDR1 is MGHRA and CDR2 YSYEKL. Trimming left V 6 bases short and J 2 bases short, with 11 bases between. CDR3 length: 13 amino acids. CDR3 residues: CASRTTGPYEQYF. As DNA, the CDR3 is TGCGCCAGCAGGACCACAGGGCCCTACGAGCAGTACTTC.

The chain recombines TRBV27 with TRBJ1-2; 7 bases are a match to TRBD1. CDR3 length equals 14 residues. The junction had 9 bases not matched to a gene; V was cut back by 5 bases and J by 6 bases. CDR1 and CDR2 from the germline V gene are MNHEY and SMNVEV (reference sequence). The CDR3 sequence: CASSDPTGRDGYTF. CDR3 DNA sequence: TGTGCCAGCAGTGATCCGACAGGGCGAGATGGCTACACCTTC.

The chain carries TRBV27 and TRBJ1-5; 7 bases fit TRBD1. In germline, CDR1 is MNHEY, CDR2 SMNVEV (reference sequence). CDR3 length equals 20 residues. J was trimmed by 2 bases and V by 6 bases; bases with no gene match: 22. DNA for the CDR3: TGTGCCAGCAGCCCCTTTTCCGGGACAGTAGGTGTATATGGCAATCAGCCCCAGCATTTT. This encodes CASSPFSGTVGVYGNQPQHF.

This clone appeared a single time. A much larger clone is a single base away; this may be a read error. The chain joins TRBV6-5 to TRBJ1-5, with D perhaps matching TRBD1 (6 bases). This CDR3 has 13 amino acids. Germline V lookup: CDR1 MNHEY, CDR2 SVGAGI. V gave up 6 bases and J gave up 3 bases, with 9 bases separating them. CDR3: CASSRQANQPQHF. DNA for the CDR3: TGTGCCAGCAGCCGACAGGCCAATCAGCCCCAGCATTTT.

The V call is TRBV2, the J call TRBJ1-1; D ambiguous. Per germline, CDR1 SNHLY and CDR2 FYNNEI. Trimming cost V 3 bases and J 4 bases, with 6 bases left between them. The CDR3 runs to 12 residues. CDR3 in DNA: TGTGCCAGCAGTGAGTTGCGCACTGAAGCTTTCTTT. It encodes CASSELRTEAFF.

Only a few counts were recorded for this clone. The chain joins TRBV15 to TRBJ2-3; a possible D gene is TRBD2 (6 bases). From germline, CDR1 is LNHNV and CDR2 YYDKDF (reference sequence). CDR3 length equals 15 residues. The ends were cut back, 0 bases at V and 6 bases at J, with 13 bases in the middle. The DNA of the CDR3 is TGTGCCACCAGCAGAGATTTCGGGAGTTTGGATACGCAGTATTTT. Its translation is CATSRDFGSLDTQYF.

CDR3 bases: TGTGCCAGTAGTAGGGGGCCCAATCAGCCCCAGCATTTT. Its protein is CASSRGPNQPQHF. The chain employs TRBV19 and TRBJ1-5; the D gene is possibly TRBD1 (6 bases). Trimming removed 4 bases from V and 3 bases from J, with 7 bases in between. The germline V gene encodes CDR1 LNHDA and CDR2 SQIVND (reference sequence). This CDR3 is 13 amino acids long.

The chain recombines TRBV25-1 with TRBJ2-3; 7 bases line up with TRBD2. V lost 5 bases and J lost 2; bases outside the gene matches: 4. CDR3 length: 14 residues. Germline lookup yields CDR1 MGHDK and CDR2 SYGVNS. The CDR3 loop is CASSKGLSTDTQYF. As DNA, the CDR3 is TGTGCCAGCAGTAAGGGACTATCCACAGATACGCAGTATTTT.

This chain connects TRBV3-1 (or the pseudogene TRBV3-2) to TRBJ1-4, with a tentative D call TRBD1 (5 bases). There are 16 residues in the CDR3. Per germline, CDR1 LGHDT and CDR2 YNNKEL (reference sequence). V was pared by 1 base and J by 6 bases, with 15 bases between. For the CDR3, the DNA is TGTGCCAGCAGCCAAGGGGGCAGCCCCTCCTATGAAAAACTGTTTTTT. It specifies CASSQGGSPSYEKLFF.